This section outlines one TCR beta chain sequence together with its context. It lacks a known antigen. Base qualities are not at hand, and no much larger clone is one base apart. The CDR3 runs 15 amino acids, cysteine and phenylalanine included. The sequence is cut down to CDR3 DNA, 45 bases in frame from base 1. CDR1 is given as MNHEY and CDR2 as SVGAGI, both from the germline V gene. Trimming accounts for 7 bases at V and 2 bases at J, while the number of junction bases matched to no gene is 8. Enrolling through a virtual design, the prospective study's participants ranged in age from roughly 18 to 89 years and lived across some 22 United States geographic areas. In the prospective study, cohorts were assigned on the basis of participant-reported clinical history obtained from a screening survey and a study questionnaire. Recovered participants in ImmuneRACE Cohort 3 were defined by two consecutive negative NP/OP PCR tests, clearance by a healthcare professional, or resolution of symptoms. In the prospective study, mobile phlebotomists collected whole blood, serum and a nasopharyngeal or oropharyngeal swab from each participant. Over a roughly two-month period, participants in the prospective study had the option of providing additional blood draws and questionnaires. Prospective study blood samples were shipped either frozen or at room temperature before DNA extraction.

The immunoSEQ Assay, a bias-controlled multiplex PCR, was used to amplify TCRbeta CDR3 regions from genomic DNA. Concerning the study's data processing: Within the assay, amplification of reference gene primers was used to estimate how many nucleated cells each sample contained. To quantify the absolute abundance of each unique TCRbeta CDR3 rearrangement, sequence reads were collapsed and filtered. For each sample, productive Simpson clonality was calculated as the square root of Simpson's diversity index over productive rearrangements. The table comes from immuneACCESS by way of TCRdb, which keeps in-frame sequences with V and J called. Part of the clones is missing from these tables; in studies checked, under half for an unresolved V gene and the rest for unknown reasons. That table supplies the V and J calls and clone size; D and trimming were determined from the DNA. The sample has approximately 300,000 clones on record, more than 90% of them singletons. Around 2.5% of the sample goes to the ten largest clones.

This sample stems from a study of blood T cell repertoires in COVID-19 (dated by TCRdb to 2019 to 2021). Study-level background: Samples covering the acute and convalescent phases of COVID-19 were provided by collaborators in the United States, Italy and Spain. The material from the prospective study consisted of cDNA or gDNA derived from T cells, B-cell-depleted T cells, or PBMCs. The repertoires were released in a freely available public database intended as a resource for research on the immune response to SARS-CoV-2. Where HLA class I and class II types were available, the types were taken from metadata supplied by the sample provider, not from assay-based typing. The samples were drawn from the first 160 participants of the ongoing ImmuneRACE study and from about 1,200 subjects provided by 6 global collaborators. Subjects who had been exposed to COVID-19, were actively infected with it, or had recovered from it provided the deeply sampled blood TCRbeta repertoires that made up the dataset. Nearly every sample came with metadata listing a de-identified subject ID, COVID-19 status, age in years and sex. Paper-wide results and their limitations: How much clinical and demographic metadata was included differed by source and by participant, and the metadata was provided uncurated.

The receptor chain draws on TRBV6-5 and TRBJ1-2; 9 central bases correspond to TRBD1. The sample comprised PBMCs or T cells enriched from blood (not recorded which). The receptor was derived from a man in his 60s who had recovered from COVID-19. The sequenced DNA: TGTGCCAGCAAGCCGGGACAGGGACTAAACTATGGCTACACCTTC. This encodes CASKPGQGLNYGYTF.